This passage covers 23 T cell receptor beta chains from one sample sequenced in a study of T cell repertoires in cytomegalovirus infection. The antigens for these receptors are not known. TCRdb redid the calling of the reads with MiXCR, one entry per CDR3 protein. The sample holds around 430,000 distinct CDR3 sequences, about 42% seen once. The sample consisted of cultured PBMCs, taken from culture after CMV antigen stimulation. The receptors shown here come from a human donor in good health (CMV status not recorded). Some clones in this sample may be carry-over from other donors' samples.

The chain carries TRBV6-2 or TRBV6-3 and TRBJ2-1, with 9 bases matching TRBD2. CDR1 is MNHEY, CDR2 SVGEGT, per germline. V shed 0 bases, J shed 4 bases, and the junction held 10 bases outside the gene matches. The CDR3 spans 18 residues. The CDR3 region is CASSYSTLGLAVYNEQFF. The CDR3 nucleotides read TGTGCCAGCAGTTACTCCACCTTGGGACTAGCCGTATACAATGAGCAGTTCTTC.

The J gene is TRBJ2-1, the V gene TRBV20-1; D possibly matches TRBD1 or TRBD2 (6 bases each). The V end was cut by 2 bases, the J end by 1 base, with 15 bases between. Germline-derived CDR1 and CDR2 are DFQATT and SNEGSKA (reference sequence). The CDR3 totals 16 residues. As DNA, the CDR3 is TGCAGTGCTAGATCCCGAGGGGGGAAATCCTACAATGAGCAGTTCTTC. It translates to CSARSRGGKSYNEQFF.

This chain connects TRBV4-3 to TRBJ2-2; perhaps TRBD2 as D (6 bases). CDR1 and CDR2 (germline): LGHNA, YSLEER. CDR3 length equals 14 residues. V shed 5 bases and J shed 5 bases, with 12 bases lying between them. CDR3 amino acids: CASSTAEGTGELFF. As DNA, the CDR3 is TGCGCCAGCAGCACCGCGGAGGGAACCGGGGAGCTGTTTTTT.

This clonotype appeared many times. CDR3 in amino acids: CASSLRALQETQYF. In nucleotides, the CDR3 is TGTGCCAGCAGTCTCCGGGCTCTTCAAGAGACCCAGTACTTC. The J gene is TRBJ2-5, the V gene TRBV7-2, with D unresolved. In germline, CDR1 is SGHTA, CDR2 FQGNSA. The CDR3 has 14 amino acids. Trimming took off 6 bases at V and 2 bases at J, with 13 bases between the two ends.

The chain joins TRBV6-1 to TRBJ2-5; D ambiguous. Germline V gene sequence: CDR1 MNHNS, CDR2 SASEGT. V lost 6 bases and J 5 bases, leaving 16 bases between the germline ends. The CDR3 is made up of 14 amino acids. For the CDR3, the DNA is TGTGCCAGCAGCCTAGAAAGGATTCGTGAGACCCAGTACTTC. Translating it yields CASSLERIRETQYF.

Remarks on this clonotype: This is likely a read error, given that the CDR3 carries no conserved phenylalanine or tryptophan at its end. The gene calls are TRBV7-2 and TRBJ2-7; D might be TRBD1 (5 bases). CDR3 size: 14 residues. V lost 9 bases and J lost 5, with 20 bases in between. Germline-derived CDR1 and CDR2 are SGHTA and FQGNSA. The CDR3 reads CASKSRGISDEQYL. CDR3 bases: TGTGCCAGTAAGAGTAGGGGCATTTCGGACGAGCAGTACCTC.

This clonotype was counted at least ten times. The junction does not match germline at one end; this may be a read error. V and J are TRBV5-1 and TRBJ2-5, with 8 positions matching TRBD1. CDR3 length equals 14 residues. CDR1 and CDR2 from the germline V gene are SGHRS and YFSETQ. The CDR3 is CASSSGQGQETQYF. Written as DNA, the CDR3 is TGTGCCAGCAGCTCAGGACAGGGCCAAGAGACCCAGTACTTC.

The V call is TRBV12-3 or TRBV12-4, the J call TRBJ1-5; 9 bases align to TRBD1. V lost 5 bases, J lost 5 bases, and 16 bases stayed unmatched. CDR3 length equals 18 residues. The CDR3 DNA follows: TGTGCCAGCAGTAAAGATGGACAGGGGTCGCCTGCAGATCAGCCCCAGCATTTT. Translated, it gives CASSKDGQGSPADQPQHF.

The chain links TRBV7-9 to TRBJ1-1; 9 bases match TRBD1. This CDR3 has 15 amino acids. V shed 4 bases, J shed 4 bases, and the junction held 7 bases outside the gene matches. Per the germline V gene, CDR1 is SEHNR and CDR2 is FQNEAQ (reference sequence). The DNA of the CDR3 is TGTGCCAGCAGCTCCACGGGACAGGGACTCACTGAAGCTTTCTTT. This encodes CASSSTGQGLTEAFF.

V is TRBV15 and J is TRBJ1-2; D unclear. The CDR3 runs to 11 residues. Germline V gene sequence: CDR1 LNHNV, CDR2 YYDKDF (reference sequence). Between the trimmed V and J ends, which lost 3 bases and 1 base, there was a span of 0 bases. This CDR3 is CATSSNYGYTF. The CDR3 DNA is TGTGCCACCAGCAGTAACTATGGCTACACCTTC.

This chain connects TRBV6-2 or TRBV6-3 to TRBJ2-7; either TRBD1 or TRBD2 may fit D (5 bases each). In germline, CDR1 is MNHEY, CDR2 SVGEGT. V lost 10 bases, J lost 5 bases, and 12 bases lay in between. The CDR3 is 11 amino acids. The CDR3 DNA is TGTGCCACCAGGGTCGGGGACGAGCAGTACTTC. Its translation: CATRVGDEQYF.

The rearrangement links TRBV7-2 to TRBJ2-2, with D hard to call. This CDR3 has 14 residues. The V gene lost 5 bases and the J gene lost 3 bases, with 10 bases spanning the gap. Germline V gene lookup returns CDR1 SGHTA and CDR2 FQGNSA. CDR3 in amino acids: CASSPGFYTGELFF. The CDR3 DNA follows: TGTGCCAGCAGCCCGGGCTTCTACACCGGGGAGCTGTTTTTT.

In DNA form, the CDR3 reads TGTGCCAGTAGTCCCCTCGACAGGTTGGATCAGCCCCAGCATTTT. Residues: CASSPLDRLDQPQHF. The chain uses TRBV19 and TRBJ1-5; a possible D gene is TRBD1 (6 bases). The CDR3 length is 15 residues. The germline V gene encodes CDR1 LNHDA and CDR2 SQIVND (reference sequence). Trimming shortened V by 5 bases and J by 5 bases, and 16 bases separated the two germline ends.

The CDR3, as DNA: TGTGCCAGTAGTACGACTAGCGGGGGGTCCTACGAGCAGTACTTC. Protein sequence: CASSTTSGGSYEQYF. This chain joins TRBV19 and TRBJ2-7; 13 bases line up with TRBD2. The junction had 1 base not matched to a gene; V was cut back by 4 bases and J by 1 base. CDR1 and CDR2 from the germline V gene are LNHDA and SQIVND (reference sequence). CDR3 length: 15 amino acids.

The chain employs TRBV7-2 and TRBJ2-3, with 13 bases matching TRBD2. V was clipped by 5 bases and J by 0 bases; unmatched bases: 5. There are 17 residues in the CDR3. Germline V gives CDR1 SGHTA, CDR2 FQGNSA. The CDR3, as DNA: TGTGCCAGCAGCCCACTAGCGGGGGGGCGTAGCACAGATACGCAGTATTTT. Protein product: CASSPLAGGRSTDTQYF.

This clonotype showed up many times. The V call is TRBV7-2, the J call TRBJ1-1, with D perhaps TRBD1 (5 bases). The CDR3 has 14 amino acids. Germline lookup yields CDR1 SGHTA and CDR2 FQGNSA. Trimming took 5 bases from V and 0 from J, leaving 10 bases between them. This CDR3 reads CASSRAGMNTEAFF. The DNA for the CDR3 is TGTGCCAGCAGCCGAGCAGGGATGAACACTGAAGCTTTCTTT.

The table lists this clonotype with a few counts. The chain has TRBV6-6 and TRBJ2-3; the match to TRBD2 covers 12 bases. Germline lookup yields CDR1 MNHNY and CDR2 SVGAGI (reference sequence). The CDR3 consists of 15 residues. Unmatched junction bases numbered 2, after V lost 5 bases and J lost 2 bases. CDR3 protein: CASSGLAGYTDTQYF. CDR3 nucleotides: TGTGCCAGCAGTGGACTAGCGGGGTACACAGATACGCAGTATTTT.

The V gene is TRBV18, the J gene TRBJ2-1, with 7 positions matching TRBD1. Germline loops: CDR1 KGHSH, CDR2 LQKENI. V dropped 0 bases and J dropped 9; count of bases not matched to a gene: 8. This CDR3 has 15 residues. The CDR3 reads CASSPPLAGDSEQFF. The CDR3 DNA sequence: TGTGCCAGCTCACCACCCCTCGCAGGGGACAGTGAGCAGTTCTTC.

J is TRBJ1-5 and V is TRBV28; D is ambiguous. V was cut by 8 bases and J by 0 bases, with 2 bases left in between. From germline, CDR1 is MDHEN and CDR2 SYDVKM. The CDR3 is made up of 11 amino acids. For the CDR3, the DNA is TGTGCCAGCTATAGCAATCAGCCCCAGCATTTT. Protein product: CASYSNQPQHF.

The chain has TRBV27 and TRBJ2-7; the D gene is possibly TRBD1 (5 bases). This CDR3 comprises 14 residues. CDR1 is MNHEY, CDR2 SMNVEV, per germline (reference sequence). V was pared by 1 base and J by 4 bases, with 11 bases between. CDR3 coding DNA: TGTGCCAGCAGTTTATATCAGGGTTGGTACGAGCAGTACTTC. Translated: CASSLYQGWYEQYF.

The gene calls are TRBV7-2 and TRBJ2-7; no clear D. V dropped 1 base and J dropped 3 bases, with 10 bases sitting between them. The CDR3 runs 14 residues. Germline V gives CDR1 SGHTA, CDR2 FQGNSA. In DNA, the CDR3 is TGTGCCAGCAGCTTAGACATGAATGACTACGAGCAGTACTTC. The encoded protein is CASSLDMNDYEQYF. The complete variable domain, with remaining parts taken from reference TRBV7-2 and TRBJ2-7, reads GAGVSQSPSNKVTEKGKDVELRCDPISGHTALYWYRQSLGQGLEFLIYFQGNSAPDKSGLPSDRFSAERTGGSVSTLTIQRTQQEDSAVYLCASSLDMNDYEQYFGPGTRLTVT.

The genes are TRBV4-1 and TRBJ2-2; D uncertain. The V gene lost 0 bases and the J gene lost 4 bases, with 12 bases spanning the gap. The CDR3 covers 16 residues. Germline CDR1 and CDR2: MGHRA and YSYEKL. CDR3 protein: CASSQDLERSTGELFF. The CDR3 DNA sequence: TGCGCCAGCAGCCAAGATCTGGAGAGATCCACCGGGGAGCTGTTTTTT.

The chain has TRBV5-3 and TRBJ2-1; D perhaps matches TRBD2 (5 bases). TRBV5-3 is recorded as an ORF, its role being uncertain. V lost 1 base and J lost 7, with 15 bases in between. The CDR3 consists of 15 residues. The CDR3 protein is CARSLSAGVLNEQFF. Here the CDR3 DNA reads TGTGCCAGAAGCTTGTCCGCGGGCGTACTGAATGAGCAGTTCTTC.